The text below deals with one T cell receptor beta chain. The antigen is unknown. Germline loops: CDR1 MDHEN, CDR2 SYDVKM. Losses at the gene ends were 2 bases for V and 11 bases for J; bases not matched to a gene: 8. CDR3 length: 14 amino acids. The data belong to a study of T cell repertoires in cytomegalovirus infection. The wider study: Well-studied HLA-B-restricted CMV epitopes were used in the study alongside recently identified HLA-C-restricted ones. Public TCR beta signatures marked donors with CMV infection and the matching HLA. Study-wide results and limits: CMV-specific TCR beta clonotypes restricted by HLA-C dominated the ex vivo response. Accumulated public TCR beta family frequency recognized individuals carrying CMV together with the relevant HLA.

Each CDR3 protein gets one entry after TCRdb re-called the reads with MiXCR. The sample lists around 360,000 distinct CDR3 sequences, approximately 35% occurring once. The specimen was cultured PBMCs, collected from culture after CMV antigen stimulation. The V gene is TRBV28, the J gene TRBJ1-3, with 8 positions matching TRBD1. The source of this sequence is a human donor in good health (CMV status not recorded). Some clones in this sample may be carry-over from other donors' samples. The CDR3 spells CASSLQGARDSIYF. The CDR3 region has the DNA TGTGCCAGCAGTTTACAGGGGGCGCGGGACTCCATATATTTT.